This T cell receptor beta chain came from a study of control samples from healthy donors and cancer patients. The sample holds one count of this clone. There are 13 residues in the CDR3. V gave up 6 bases and J gave up 0 bases, with 6 bases separating them. Sequenced by immunoSEQ multiplex PCR; TCRdb stores in-frame clones only, minus some. The table has roughly 150,000 clones, 88% seen once. Material for sequencing was blood. The source is a man aged 18-30 years in good health. V and J are TRBV12-3 or TRBV12-4 and TRBJ1-5; no definite D call. CDR3 DNA sequence: TGTGCCAGCAGCTCACCTAGCAATCAGCCCCAGCATTTT. The encoded protein is CASSSPSNQPQHF.